These 29 T cell receptor beta chains originate from one sample sequenced in a study of cytomegalovirus exposure and HLA in healthy donors. The PCR ran on 60 Vbeta and 13 Jbeta primers. Repertoires were generated with immunoSEQ multiplex PCR, while TCRdb's copy carries only in-frame clones and drops some. This table holds approximately 84,000 clones, around 68% found once. The sequenced sample consisted of PBMCs. Receptors originate from a man aged 35-49 years in good health and CMV-seropositive.

The rearrangement joins TRBV9 to TRBJ2-2, with D possibly being TRBD2 (5 bases). The germline CDR1 and CDR2 sequences are SGDLS and YYNGEE. The CDR3 is 14 amino acids. The V and J ends lost 4 bases and 2 bases respectively, with 9 bases between them. Here the CDR3 DNA reads TGTGCCAGCAGCTTCTCTAGCAACACCGGGGAGCTGTTTTTT. Amino acids: CASSFSSNTGELFF.

The chain has TRBV5-6 and TRBJ2-2; 7 bases agree with TRBD1. CDR1 is SGHDT and CDR2 is YYEEEE in the germline V gene. The V gene end was trimmed by 6 bases and the J gene end by 0 bases; junction bases not matched to a gene: 5. The CDR3 has 15 residues. The CDR3 loop reads CASTLQGSNTGELFF. Written as DNA, the CDR3 is TGTGCCAGCACCTTACAGGGGTCGAACACCGGGGAGCTGTTTTTT.

The chain links TRBV18 to TRBJ2-3; weak D call: TRBD1 (5 bases). CDR3 length equals 13 residues. The germline gives CDR1 KGHSH, CDR2 LQKENI. Trimming shortened V by 3 bases and J by 3 bases, and 7 bases separated the two germline ends. CDR3 in amino acids: CASSPRQTDTQYF. In nucleotides, the CDR3 is TGTGCCAGCTCACCCCGACAGACAGATACGCAGTATTTT.

The chain joins TRBV18 to TRBJ2-5; D uncertain. The CDR3 contains 14 residues. Trimming took off 6 bases at V and 5 bases at J, with 16 bases between the two ends. Germline CDR1 reads KGHSH; CDR2 reads LQKENI. The CDR3 region is CASSPSTTGETQYF. As DNA, the CDR3 is TGTGCCAGCTCCCCCAGCACTACCGGGGAGACCCAGTACTTC.

This chain joins TRBV4-2 and TRBJ1-2; D ambiguous. Trimming removed 0 bases at V and 4 bases at J, with 12 bases between. Germline lookup yields CDR1 LGHNA and CDR2 YNFKEQ. The CDR3 contains 15 residues. The CDR3 sequence: CASSQDRGEGYGYTF. CDR3 in DNA: TGTGCCAGCAGCCAAGATCGGGGAGAGGGCTATGGCTACACCTTC.

The chain joins TRBV5-1 to TRBJ2-1; TRBD2 agrees at 8 bases. Germline V gene sequence: CDR1 SGHRS, CDR2 YFSETQ. The V gene end was trimmed by 0 bases and the J gene end by 2 bases; junction bases not matched to a gene: 4. This CDR3 region has 16 residues. CDR3 amino acids: CASSLGQRETYNEQFF. The CDR3, as DNA: TGCGCCAGCAGCTTGGGCCAGCGGGAGACCTACAATGAGCAGTTCTTC.

The CDR3 sequence is CASNRQGWDTEAFF. The CDR3 DNA reads TGTGCCAGCAACCGACAGGGTTGGGACACTGAAGCTTTCTTT. The J gene is TRBJ1-1, the V gene TRBV25-1, with 7 bases aligning to TRBD1. With V trimmed by 7 bases and J by 3 bases, 8 bases remained unmatched. From germline, CDR1 is MGHDK and CDR2 SYGVNS. CDR3 length equals 14 residues.

The chain couples TRBV28 to TRBJ1-1; D unresolved. The length of the CDR3 is 12 residues. From germline, CDR1 is MDHEN and CDR2 SYDVKM. V was pared by 10 bases and J by 2 bases, with 11 bases between. The DNA of the CDR3 is TGTGCCATAAGACTCACTAACACTGAAGCTTTCTTT. Protein product: CAIRLTNTEAFF.

J is TRBJ1-1 and V is TRBV6-5, with no clear D. This CDR3 is built from 14 residues. Trimming shortened V by 0 bases and J by 1 base, and 6 bases separated the two germline ends. Germline lookup yields CDR1 MNHEY and CDR2 SVGAGI. CDR3 bases: TGTGCCAGCAGTTACTCCGCGGGGAACACTGAAGCTTTCTTT. This codes for CASSYSAGNTEAFF.

The genes are TRBV20-1 and TRBJ2-7, with D hard to call. Looked up from germline, CDR1 is DFQATT and CDR2 is SNEGSKA (reference sequence). This CDR3 spans 11 amino acids. With 0 bases removed from V and 6 bases from J, the gap between germline ends came to 6 bases. The CDR3 sequence is CSARDMAEQYF. DNA of the CDR3: TGCAGTGCTAGAGATATGGCCGAGCAGTACTTC.

The chain uses TRBV28 and TRBJ1-3, with TRBD1 matching over 10 bases. This CDR3 comprises 18 residues. With V trimmed by 6 bases and J by 4 bases, 15 bases remained unmatched. The germline V gene encodes CDR1 MDHEN and CDR2 SYDVKM. CDR3 sequence (DNA): TGTGCCAGCAGCCCAATGACTGGGACAGGGGATCCCGGAAACACCATATATTTT. It is translated as CASSPMTGTGDPGNTIYF.

The chain recombines TRBV30 with TRBJ1-3, with a tentative D call TRBD1 (6 bases). V was cut by 5 bases and J by 0 bases, with 11 bases left in between. Germline V lookup: CDR1 GTSNPN, CDR2 SVGIG (reference sequence). The CDR3 spans 14 residues. The CDR3 protein is CAWSRGISGNTIYF. The CDR3 DNA is TGTGCCTGGTCTAGGGGGATCTCTGGAAACACCATATATTTT. Full variable domain (remainder filled in from reference TRBV30 and TRBJ1-3): SQTIHQWPATLVQPVGSPLSLECTVEGTSNPNLYWYRQAAGRGLQLLFYSVGIGQISSEVPQNLSASRPQDRQFILSSKKLLLSDSGFYLCAWSRGISGNTIYFGEGSWLTVV.

There are a few counts of this clone. The chain has TRBV6-5 and TRBJ2-7; 7 bases are shared with TRBD1. Trimming at V came to 2 bases and at J to 2 bases, leaving 6 bases not matched to a gene. The CDR3 runs to 15 residues. Germline V CDR1 and CDR2: MNHEY, SVGAGI. The CDR3 region has the DNA TGTGCCAGCAGTTACGCACAGGGGAACACCTACGAGCAGTACTTC. Amino acids: CASSYAQGNTYEQYF.

This clone is classed as medium-sized. The chain recombines TRBV18 with TRBJ1-5; the match to TRBD1 covers 10 bases. V trimming: 5 bases; J trimming: 5 bases; junction bases outside the gene matches: 9. CDR1 is KGHSH, CDR2 LQKENI, per germline. The CDR3 is 16 amino acids. The CDR3 DNA sequence: TGTGCCAGCTCATCGAAACCGGGACAGGGGTATCAGCCCCAGCATTTT. Its protein is CASSSKPGQGYQPQHF.

This chain links TRBV29-1 with TRBJ1-1; D is uncertain. Germline assignment: CDR1 SQVTM and CDR2 ANQGSEA. V was cut by 3 bases and J by 2 bases, with 16 bases left in between. The CDR3 sequence is 15 residues long. CDR3 loop: CSVEEDTALNTEAFF. DNA of the CDR3: TGCAGCGTTGAGGAAGACACTGCTCTAAACACTGAAGCTTTCTTT.

The chain carries TRBV9 and TRBJ2-1; D is perhaps TRBD2 (5 bases). The germline CDR1 and CDR2 sequences are SGDLS and YYNGEE. This CDR3 contains 19 residues. Trimming took off 4 bases at V and 6 bases at J, with 29 bases between the two ends. In DNA, the CDR3 is TGTGCCAGCAGCTCCCCATCTTCCGTCAGGCGAGGCCGGGGCAATGAGCAGTTCTTC. Amino acid sequence: CASSSPSSVRRGRGNEQFF.

This chain uses TRBV15 with TRBJ1-2, with TRBD1 matching over 7 bases. V lost 5 bases, J lost 10 bases, and 13 bases stayed unmatched. The CDR3 runs to 14 residues. Germline lookup yields CDR1 LNHNV and CDR2 YYDKDF (reference sequence). The CDR3 sequence is CATSARGTECAYTF. CDR3 coding DNA: TGTGCCACCAGCGCCCGCGGGACAGAGTGCGCCTACACCTTC.

V usage is TRBV7-9 and J usage is TRBJ2-1, with 9 positions matching TRBD1. Germline CDR1 is SEHNR and CDR2 is FQNEAQ (reference sequence). The V gene end was trimmed by 2 bases and the J gene end by 8 bases; junction bases not matched to a gene: 10. The CDR3 extends over 16 amino acids. The CDR3 reads CASSLPGQGISHEQFF. The CDR3 region has the DNA TGTGCCAGCAGCTTACCGGGACAGGGCATATCCCATGAGCAGTTCTTC.

This chain joins TRBV5-4 and TRBJ1-1, with D possibly matching TRBD1 (6 bases). The CDR3 is 12 amino acids. V lost 3 bases, J lost 11 bases, and 14 bases lay in between. The germline gives CDR1 SGHNT, CDR2 YYREEE (reference sequence). The DNA of the CDR3 is TGTGCCAGCAGCTCAGGGGCCGAGTTCGCTTTCTTT. It is translated as CASSSGAEFAFF.

This clone was seen a single time. The chain has TRBV30 and TRBJ2-7, with 9 bases fitting TRBD1. Per the germline V gene, CDR1 is GTSNPN and CDR2 is SVGIG (reference sequence). The V segment lost 4 bases and the J segment 3 bases; nucleotides outside the gene matches: 4. This CDR3 has 13 residues. The CDR3 region is CAWKRDRVYEQYF. CDR3 sequence (DNA): TGTGCCTGGAAGCGGGACAGGGTCTACGAGCAGTACTTC.

This rearrangement joins TRBV11-2 to TRBJ2-1; 10 nucleotides line up with TRBD1. Germline V lookup: CDR1 SGHAT, CDR2 FQNNGV. With 5 bases clipped from V and 4 bases from J, the junction kept 8 bases outside the gene matches. This CDR3 has 16 amino acids. The CDR3 DNA reads as TGTGCCAGCAGCCTGACAGGGGGCGGGGGATACAATGAGCAGTTCTTC. As protein: CASSLTGGGGYNEQFF.

The rearrangement links TRBV18 to TRBJ1-2; weak D call: TRBD1 (6 bases). Germline V CDR1 and CDR2: KGHSH, LQKENI. V dropped 5 bases and J dropped 0 bases, with 13 bases sitting between them. The CDR3 consists of 15 residues. The CDR3 sequence: CASSSPGTPNYGYTF. The CDR3 coding sequence is TGTGCCAGCTCATCCCCCGGGACACCTAACTATGGCTACACCTTC.

The chain uses TRBV29-1 and TRBJ1-1, with unresolved D. The CDR3 covers 13 residues. CDR1 and CDR2 (germline): SQVTM, ANQGSEA. Trimming shortened V by 4 bases and J by 0 bases, and 9 bases separated the two germline ends. The CDR3 sequence: CSVVGRLNTEAFF. The DNA of the CDR3 is TGCAGCGTTGTGGGGAGGCTGAACACTGAAGCTTTCTTT. The variable domain in full, completed from reference TRBV29-1 and TRBJ1-1, reads SAVISQKPSRDICQRGTSLTIQCQVDSQVTMMFWYRQQPGQSLTLIATANQGSEATYESGFVIDKFPISRPNLTFSTLTVSNMSPEDSSIYLCSVVGRLNTEAFFGQGTRLTVV.

V is TRBV28 and J is TRBJ2-2; tentative D call: TRBD1 (6 bases). Deletions cut 5 bases from V and 7 bases from J, with 17 bases between. Germline V CDR1 and CDR2: MDHEN, SYDVKM. The CDR3 covers 15 residues. CDR3 loop: CASSPGQLGIGELFF. The CDR3 nucleotides read TGTGCCAGCAGTCCTGGACAGTTAGGAATCGGGGAGCTGTTTTTT.

The V call is TRBV18, the J call TRBJ1-5; D gene unclear. The CDR3 loop spans 15 amino acids. The V gene lost 3 bases and the J gene lost 5 bases, with 14 bases spanning the gap. Germline assignment: CDR1 KGHSH and CDR2 LQKENI. In nucleotides, the CDR3 is TGTGCCAGCTCACCTAGTAGAGGGCGGGATCAGCCCCAGCATTTT. Translation gives CASSPSRGRDQPQHF.

The rearrangement joins TRBV7-7 to TRBJ2-2; TRBD1 matches at 7 bases. The CDR3 extends over 14 amino acids. The V gene's germline CDR1 is SSHAT and CDR2 FNYEAQ (reference sequence). Unmatched junction bases numbered 3, after V lost 1 base and J lost 7 bases. CDR3 in DNA: TGTGCCAGCAGCTTAGAAGGGGGCGGCGGGGAGCTGTTTTTT. Translation: CASSLEGGGGELFF.

This chain links TRBV9 with TRBJ2-1, with D possibly being TRBD2 (6 bases). The V end lost 4 bases, the J end lost 6 bases, and 17 bases lay between the germline ends. This CDR3 is 15 amino acids long. Germline-derived CDR1 and CDR2 are SGDLS and YYNGEE. Here the CDR3 reads CASSPQWGGGNEQFF. CDR3 DNA sequence: TGTGCCAGCAGCCCACAGTGGGGAGGCGGCAATGAGCAGTTCTTC. The variable domain in full, with the rest retrieved from reference TRBV9 and TRBJ2-1, is DSGVTQTPKHLITATGQRVTLRCSPRSGDLSVYWYQQSLDQGLQFLIQYYNGEERAKGNILERFSAQQFPDLHSELNLSSLELGDSALYFCASSPQWGGGNEQFFGPGTRLTVL.

V gene TRBV9 combines with J gene TRBJ2-2; 13 bases are a match to TRBD2. This CDR3 comprises 16 residues. The J segment lost 0 bases and the V segment lost 7 bases, leaving 3 bases of the junction unmatched. Looked up from germline, CDR1 is SGDLS and CDR2 is YYNGEE. In nucleotides, the CDR3 is TGTGCCAGCCAGGGACTAGCGGGGACGAACACCGGGGAGCTGTTTTTT. Encoded protein: CASQGLAGTNTGELFF. Filled out from reference TRBV9 and TRBJ2-2, the complete variable domain reads DSGVTQTPKHLITATGQRVTLRCSPRSGDLSVYWYQQSLDQGLQFLIQYYNGEERAKGNILERFSAQQFPDLHSELNLSSLELGDSALYFCASQGLAGTNTGELFFGEGSRLTVL.

The genes are TRBV5-1 and TRBJ1-1, with D tentatively TRBD1 (5 bases). The V gene's germline CDR1 is SGHRS and CDR2 YFSETQ. This CDR3 region has 16 residues. Trimming stripped 6 bases from V and 3 bases from J, with 21 bases between. DNA for the CDR3: TGCGCCAGCAAGAGACAGCGTGGAACCCAGGACACTGAAGCTTTCTTT. Its translation: CASKRQRGTQDTEAFF.